The sequence of this TCR beta chain was determined in a study of blood T cell repertoires in COVID-19. This clone rates as medium-sized. Clones were read by immunoSEQ multiplex PCR, and TCRdb kept only the in-frame ones, dropping some. The table records some 240,000 clones, around 86% of them present only once. Germline CDR1 LGHNT, CDR2 FRNRAP. The V gene end was trimmed by 5 bases and the J gene end by 4 bases; junction bases not matched to a gene: 6. The CDR3 spans 17 residues. What was sequenced was peripheral blood. The sequence came from a woman aged 55 to 70 with active or convalescent COVID-19. This chain uses TRBV12-5 with TRBJ2-3; the match to TRBD2 covers 16 bases. In nucleotides, the CDR3 is TGTGCTAGTGGTCCGGGACTAGCGGGGGGGCCATCAGATACGCAGTATTTT. This gives the protein CASGPGLAGGPSDTQYF.